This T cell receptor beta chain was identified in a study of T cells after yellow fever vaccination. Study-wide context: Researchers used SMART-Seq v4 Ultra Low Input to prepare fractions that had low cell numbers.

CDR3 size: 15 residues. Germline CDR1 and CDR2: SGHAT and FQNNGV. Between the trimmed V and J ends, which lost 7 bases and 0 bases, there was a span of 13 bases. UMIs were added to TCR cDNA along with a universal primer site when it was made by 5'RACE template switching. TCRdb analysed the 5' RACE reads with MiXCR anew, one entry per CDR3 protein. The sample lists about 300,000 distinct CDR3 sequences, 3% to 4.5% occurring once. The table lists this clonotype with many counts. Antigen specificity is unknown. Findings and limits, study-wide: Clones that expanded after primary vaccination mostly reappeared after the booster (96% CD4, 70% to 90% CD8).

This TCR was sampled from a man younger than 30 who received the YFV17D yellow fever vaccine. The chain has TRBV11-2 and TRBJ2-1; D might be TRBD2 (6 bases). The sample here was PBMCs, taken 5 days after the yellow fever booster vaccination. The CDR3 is CASTLEGSSYNEQFF. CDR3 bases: TGTGCCAGCACCTTGGAGGGGAGCTCCTACAATGAGCAGTTCTTC.